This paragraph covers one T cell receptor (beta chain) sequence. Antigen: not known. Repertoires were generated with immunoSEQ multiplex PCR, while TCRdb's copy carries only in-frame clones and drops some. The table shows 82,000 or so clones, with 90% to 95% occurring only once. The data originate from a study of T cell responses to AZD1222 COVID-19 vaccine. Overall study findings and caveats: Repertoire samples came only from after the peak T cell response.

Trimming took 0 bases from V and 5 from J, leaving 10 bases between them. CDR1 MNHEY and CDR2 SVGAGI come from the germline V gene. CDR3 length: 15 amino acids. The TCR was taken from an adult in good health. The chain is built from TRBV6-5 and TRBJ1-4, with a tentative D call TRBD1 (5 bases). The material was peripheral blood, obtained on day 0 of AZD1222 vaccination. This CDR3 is CASSYSYRGNEKLFF. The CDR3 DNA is TGTGCCAGCAGTTACTCGTATAGGGGAAATGAAAAACTGTTTTTT.